This TCR beta chain is drawn from a study of cytomegalovirus exposure and HLA in healthy donors. Whole-study results and caveats: The TCR clusters that emerged in the first cohort tended, a later analysis found, to co-occur in the roughly 120 validation repertoires. Many donors carried some public TCRs, although rarity characterized most TCR sequences.

Points on this clone: What it recognizes is unknown.

The protocol was immunoSEQ multiplex PCR, while the TCRdb copy is restricted to in-frame clones and leaves out a portion. The sample has some 170,000 clones, under 90% seen once. The donors were in the roughly 120-subject validation cohort; that cohort was separate from the roughly 680-subject first cohort. Trimming left V 7 bases short and J 0 bases short, with 10 bases between. The length of the CDR3 is 15 residues. The germline V gene encodes CDR1 MNHNS and CDR2 SASEGT. The sample was PBMCs. The clonotype originates from a man in his late teens or twenties in good health and CMV-seropositive. This chain joins TRBV6-1 and TRBJ2-6, with unresolved D. The CDR3 DNA is TGTGCCAGCACCCAACAGTTCTCTGGGGCCAACGTCCTGACTTTC. The encoded protein is CASTQQFSGANVLTF.